This record concerns one T cell receptor beta chain sequence. The clone's antigen remains unknown. Per-nucleotide qualities are absent, and no much larger clonotype sits a single base away. A single peripheral blood draw of about 120 mL on average was collected from each donor into heparinised tubes. Naive, central memory, regulatory and stem cell-like memory CD4+ T cells were sorted on a BD FACSAria II using a panel including CD45RO, CCR7, CD25, CD127, CD95 and CD27. Every sorted population had a purity above 95%. PBMCs were separated immediately by Lymphoprep density gradient centrifugation and were stained directly, without being cultured. Samples were stained and sorted in pairs, with one healthy donor and one patient per experiment, so that batch effects were minimized. The sample belongs to a study of beta chain features in type 1 diabetes (dated by TCRdb to the late 2010s). General notes on the study: Patients and healthy donors did not differ in mean age, gender distribution, total cell number or subset yield. A total of about 99,000,000 sorted cells were examined across all samples, and RNA yield correlated strongly with the number of cells per subset. The study compared the TCRB repertoires of sorted circulating CD4+ T cell subsets in recently diagnosed type 1 diabetes patients with those in matched healthy donors. Regulatory and stem cell-like memory subsets were isolated from only 8 patients and roughly 8 healthy donors, whereas naive and central memory subsets came from all 28 donors. The paper as a whole reports these results and caveats: Because cDNA was sequenced instead of genomic DNA, highly expressing activated cells could be over-represented, though the groups showed no difference in activation or CD3 levels. At VDJ recombination sites, type 1 diabetes patients had fewer insertions and more deleted nucleotides, which implies abnormalities in thymic rearrangement. Naive, central memory and regulatory TCRB repertoires appeared more similar among patients than among healthy donors. Because the HLA sub-analyses included only small numbers of individuals, any influence of HLA type on TCRB rearrangement was left unresolved. In all four CD4+ subsets, TCRB CDR3 length was moderately but significantly shorter in type 1 diabetes patients. Shorter templates might have been favored by PCR, but patient and control samples were amplified and corrected together, so both groups would have been affected equally by any skew.

All of the isolated RNA was reverse transcribed with the High Capacity cDNA Reverse Transcription Kit, so expressed TCRB transcripts were sequenced. Naive, central memory and regulatory T cell samples underwent deep immunoSEQ sequencing, averaging about 3.57 million total reads per sample. Sorted cells were lysed in RLT buffer, and RNA was extracted using DNase-treated RNeasy Micro or Mini kits according to cell number. Each cell subset was processed on its own to prevent cross-contamination, while patient and healthy donor samples were processed together. The immunoSEQ multiplex PCR was used to amplify TCRB sequences from cDNA, generating 87-bp fragments that spanned the CDR3 region. Amplicons were sequenced on the Illumina HiSeq platform. Concerning the study's data processing: Synthetic template baselines were used to correct PCR bias computationally, reads within Hamming distance 2 were collapsed together, and singletons that could not be merged were discarded. Reads were aligned to IMGT to assign V, D and J genes, CDR3 length, and insertions or deletions at six rearrangement sites. Within each subset, clonotype counts were normalized to the number of sorted cells before true diversity and Gini coefficients were calculated with the tcR R package. The overlap coefficient, calculated on TCRB nucleotide sequences, was used to quantify repertoire sharing. TCRdb re-hosts the immuneACCESS table, in-frame sequences only. Its copies lack some clones; in the studies checked, an unresolved V gene accounts for under half of them, and the cause for the rest is not known. That table furnishes V, J and clone size, whereas the DNA furnished D and trimming. The sample table holds roughly 170,000 clones, of which approximately 13% were seen once. About 0.58% of the sample is held by the ten biggest clonotypes.

From cysteine to phenylalanine, the CDR3 is 15 amino acids long. The CDR3 DNA has 45 bases and is translated from base 1. The germline V gene provides CDR1 SGDLS and CDR2 YYNGEE. From V the trimming removes 3 bases and from J it removes 4 bases, while the gene matches leave 5 bases of the junction unaccounted for. This TCR was sampled from a woman aged 18-35 years in good health. The sample taken for sequencing was central memory CD4+ T cells from blood. The chain couples TRBV9 to TRBJ2-1; TRBD2 matches 9 bases in the middle. The nucleotides are TGTGCCAGCAGCGATAGCGGGAGAAGGTACAATGAGCAGTTCTTC. It is translated as CASSDSGRRYNEQFF.